The present TCR beta chain was sequenced within a study of blood T cell repertoires in COVID-19. Study information: Researchers got acute and convalescent COVID-19 samples from the United States, Italy and Spain. T cells, B-cell-depleted T cells, or PBMCs provided the cDNA or gDNA that served as material.

CDR3 length: 15 amino acids. The trim removed 0 bases at V and 3 bases at J, leaving 4 bases unmatched. Germline V gene sequence: CDR1 GTSNPN, CDR2 SVGIG (reference sequence). In the source study's methods: Scientists estimated how many nucleated cells there were by amplifying reference gene primers. Measured with immunoSEQ multiplex PCR; TCRdb has only the in-frame clones, and not every one. Clone size and the V and J calls come from that table; the DNA yielded D and trimming. This sample has over 150,000 clones, with roughly nine tenths found just once. Sequencing was performed on peripheral blood. This sequence was found in a man between 65 and 85 years old with active or convalescent COVID-19. The chain recombines TRBV30 with TRBJ1-5; 8 nucleotides line up with TRBD1. The chain's CDR3 is CAWSVGTGVNQPQHF. The CDR3 DNA reads TGTGCCTGGAGTGTAGGGACAGGTGTCAATCAGCCCCAGCATTTT.